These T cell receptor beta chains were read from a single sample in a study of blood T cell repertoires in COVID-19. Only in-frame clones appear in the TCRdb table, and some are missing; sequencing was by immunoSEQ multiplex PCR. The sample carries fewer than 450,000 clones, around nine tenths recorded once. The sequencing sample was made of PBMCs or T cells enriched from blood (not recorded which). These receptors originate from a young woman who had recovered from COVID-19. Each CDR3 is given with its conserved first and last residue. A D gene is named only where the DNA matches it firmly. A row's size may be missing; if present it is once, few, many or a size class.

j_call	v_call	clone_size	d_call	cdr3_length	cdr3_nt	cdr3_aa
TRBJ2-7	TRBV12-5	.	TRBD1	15	TGTGCTAGTGGTAACTCCGGGACAGGGCCCTACGAGCAGTACTTC	CASGNSGTGPYEQYF
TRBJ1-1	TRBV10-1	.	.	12	TGCGCCAGCAGTGCTTTTCCCCCTGAAGCTTTCTTT	CASSAFPPEAFF
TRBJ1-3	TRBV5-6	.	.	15	TGTGCCAGCAGCTTTACAGGTAGCTCTGGAAACACCATATATTTT	CASSFTGSSGNTIYF
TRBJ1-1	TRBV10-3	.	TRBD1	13	TGTGCCATCAGTGGGGGACAGGATCCTGAAGCTTTCTTT	CAISGGQDPEAFF
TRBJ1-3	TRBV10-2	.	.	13	TGCGCCAGCAGTGGTCCAGGTGGAAACACCATATATTTT	CASSGPGGNTIYF
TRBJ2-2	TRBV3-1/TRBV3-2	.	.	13	TGTGCCAGCAGCCCGAGATACACCGGGGAGCTGTTTTTT	CASSPRYTGELFF
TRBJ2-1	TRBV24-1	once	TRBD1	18	TGTGCCACCAGTGACCCGGGTAAACAGGGGCGTTTTTACAATGAGCAGTTCTTC	CATSDPGKQGRFYNEQFF
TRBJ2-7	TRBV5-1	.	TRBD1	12	TGCGCCAGCAGCTTGGATTTGGGACAGTGGTACTTC	CASSLDLGQWYF
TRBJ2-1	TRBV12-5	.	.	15	TGTGCTAGTGGATCTTCCGGGTATGTCCACAATGAGCAGTTCTTC	CASGSSGYVHNEQFF
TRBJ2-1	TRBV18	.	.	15	TGTGCCAGCTCACCACCTGCGCGGGGAGGAGGTGAGCAGTTCTTC	CASSPPARGGGEQFF
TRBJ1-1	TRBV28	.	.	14	TGTGCCAGCAGTTTTGCCGGGATGAACACTGAAGCTTTCTTT	CASSFAGMNTEAFF
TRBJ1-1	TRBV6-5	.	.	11	TGTGCCAGCAGACTAAACACTGAAGCTTTCTTT	CASRLNTEAFF
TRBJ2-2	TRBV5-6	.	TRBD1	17	TGTGCCAGCAGCTTCCCAGGACAGGTGAAGAACACCGGGGAGCTGTTTTTT	CASSFPGQVKNTGELFF
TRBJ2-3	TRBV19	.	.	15	TGTGCCAGTAGTTTCGAGGTAATTAGCACAGATACGCAGTATTTT	CASSFEVISTDTQYF
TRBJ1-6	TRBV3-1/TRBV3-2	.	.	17	TGTGCCAGCAGCCCCCGAGGAGGAGGAATGAAGAATTCACCCCTCCACTTT	CASSPRGGGMKNSPLHF
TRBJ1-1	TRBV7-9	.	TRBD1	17	TGTGCCAGCACTCGAGCGGGGACAGGGAAAATGAACACTGAAGCTTTCTTT	CASTRAGTGKMNTEAFF
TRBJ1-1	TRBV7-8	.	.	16	TGTGCCAGCAGCTTAGTATTCCGGGGTGTGTACACTGAAGCTTTCTTT	CASSLVFRGVYTEAFF
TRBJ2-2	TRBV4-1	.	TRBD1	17	TGCGCCAGCAGCCAAGAGCGGGACAGGGTAGGGACCGGGGAGCTGTTTTTT	CASSQERDRVGTGELFF
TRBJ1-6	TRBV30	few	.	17	TGTGCCTGGAAGGAGTTCACAGGGCGGCAACCCAATTCACCCCTCCACTTT	CAWKEFTGRQPNSPLHF
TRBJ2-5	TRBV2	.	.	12	TGTGCCAGCAGCCTAGACAGGGAGACCCAGTACTTC	CASSLDRETQYF
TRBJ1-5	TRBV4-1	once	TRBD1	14	TGCGCCAGCAGCCAAGGAGGGGGCCTTCAGCCCCAGCATTTT	CASSQGGGLQPQHF
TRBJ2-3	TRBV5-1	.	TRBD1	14	TGCGCCAGCAGCACGGGACAGGGGGGGAATACGCAGTATTTT	CASSTGQGGNTQYF
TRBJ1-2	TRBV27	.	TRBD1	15	TGTGCCAGCAGTGAGCAGGGGGCTGTTAGCTATGGCTACACCTTC	CASSEQGAVSYGYTF
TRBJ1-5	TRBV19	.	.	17	TGTGCCAGTAGTATCCTACAGCCTGTTTATAGCAATCAGCCCCAGCATTTT	CASSILQPVYSNQPQHF
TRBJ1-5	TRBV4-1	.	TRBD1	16	TGCGCCAGCAGCCAATCGGGACAGGGGGCCAATCAGCCCCAGCATTTT	CASSQSGQGANQPQHF
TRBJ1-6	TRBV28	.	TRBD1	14	TGTGCCAGCAGTTTTCAACCTGGGACAGGAACGCTCCACTTT	CASSFQPGTGTLHF
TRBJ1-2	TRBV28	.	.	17	TGTGCCAGCAGTTTATTCAGGACTCCGACCTCCCTCTATGGCTACACCTTC	CASSLFRTPTSLYGYTF
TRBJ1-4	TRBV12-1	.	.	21	TGTGCCAGCAGCTTTGCCGGCGCCCCAACTATTGGCAGGGGAGACTATGAAAAACTGTTTTTT	CASSFAGAPTIGRGDYEKLFF
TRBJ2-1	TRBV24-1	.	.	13	TGTGCCACCAGTGATTTCCCAGGGGTCGGAGAGTTCTTC	CATSDFPGVGEFF
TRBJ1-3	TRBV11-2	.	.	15	TGTGCCAGCAGCGTCTCGGGGGGCGCCGGAAACACCATATATTTT	CASSVSGGAGNTIYF
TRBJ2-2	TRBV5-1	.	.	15	TGCGCCAGCGCCTTGGGGGGCCCGAACACCGGGGAGCTGTTTTTT	CASALGGPNTGELFF
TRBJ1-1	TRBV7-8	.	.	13	TGTGCCAGCAGCTTTCAGGGAACCACTGAAGCTTTCTTT	CASSFQGTTEAFF